This TCR beta chain derives from a study of PD-L1 blockade in urothelial cancer. Study as a whole: From 0 to 3 prior chemotherapy regimens had been given to the patients. The study recovered a median of around 140,000 T cells per blood sample.

CDR1 is LNHDA, CDR2 SQIVND, per germline (reference sequence). Trimming cost V 5 bases and J 4 bases; bases outside gene matches: 6. The CDR3 length is 15 residues. Time point in this sample: pretreatment peripheral blood. Every patient provided from 1 to 8 samples, collected pretreatment and on-treatment. Sequenced by immunoSEQ multiplex PCR; TCRdb stores in-frame clones only, minus some. This sample has fewer than 60,000 clones; over 75% occur once, and the top ten carry approximately 14%. Sequenced here: PBMCs, sampled around atezolizumab (anti-PD-L1) treatment. The TCR was taken from a man in his sixties or seventies with urothelial cancer. V and J are TRBV19 and TRBJ2-1; 9 positions agree with TRBD2. The CDR3 nucleotides read TGTGCCAGTAGTGGGAGGACTAGCGTGTACAATGAGCAGTTCTTC. This translates into CASSGRTSVYNEQFF.